A single sample gave rise to the 31 T cell receptor beta chains below, sequenced in a study of beta chain features in type 1 diabetes. Whole-study findings and limits: Shortening that was moderate but significant affected the TCRB CDR3s of Type 1 diabetes patients in all four CD4+ subsets.

Every bit of the isolated RNA underwent reverse transcription, so sequencing read expressed TCRB transcripts. Sequencing used immunoSEQ multiplex PCR; TCRdb keeps in-frame clones, though not all of them. The table records around 250,000 clones, 13% to 15% of them present only once. No antigen has been assigned to these receptors. Sequenced input: naive CD4+ T cells from blood. The receptors shown here come from a man aged 30 to 39 with type 1 diabetes.

This clone was counted only a few times. J is TRBJ2-7 and V is TRBV29-1; D not certain. V was clipped by 3 bases and J by 2 bases, with 5 bases between them. Germline lookup yields CDR1 SQVTM and CDR2 ANQGSEA. This CDR3 contains 11 residues. This CDR3 reads CSVDTAYEQYF. As DNA, the CDR3 is TGCAGCGTTGACACAGCCTACGAGCAGTACTTC.

A few counts support this clone. The V gene is TRBV29-1, the J gene TRBJ2-5, with a tentative D call TRBD2 (6 bases). This CDR3 comprises 12 residues. Trimming took 6 bases from V and 9 from J, leaving 17 bases between them. CDR1 and CDR2 from the germline V gene are SQVTM and ANQGSEA. The CDR3 coding sequence is TGCAGCGTGGTGGACTACCCAGCGGCCCAGTACTTC. Amino acid sequence: CSVVDYPAAQYF.

The chain is built from TRBV5-6 and TRBJ2-2, with 7 bases aligning to TRBD1. The CDR3 runs to 15 residues. V lost 2 bases to trimming and J lost 4 bases; unmatched junction nucleotides: 5. Per germline, CDR1 SGHDT and CDR2 YYEEEE. CDR3 nucleotide sequence: TGTGCCAGCAGCTTCCTCAGGGGGTCCACCGGGGAGCTGTTTTTT. Residues: CASSFLRGSTGELFF.

The genes are TRBV28 and TRBJ2-1, with a weak D call TRBD1 (6 bases). Per germline, CDR1 MDHEN and CDR2 SYDVKM. V was shortened by 3 bases and J by 9 bases, with 15 bases between the two germline ends. The CDR3 runs 14 residues. The CDR3: CASSLGSEGVEQFF. CDR3 DNA sequence: TGTGCCAGCAGTTTGGGTAGCGAGGGGGTTGAGCAGTTCTTC.

V usage is TRBV6-5 and J usage is TRBJ2-3; D not resolved. The CDR3 contains 14 residues. Germline-derived CDR1 and CDR2 are MNHEY and SVGAGI. With 5 bases removed from V and 0 bases from J, the gap between germline ends came to 9 bases. DNA for the CDR3: TGTGCCAGCAGTAATACAGTTAGCACAGATACGCAGTATTTT. Translating it yields CASSNTVSTDTQYF.

Only a few counts were recorded for this clone. One end of the junction varies from germline; a read error may be responsible. DNA for the CDR3: TGCTGGGGGGGGAGCAATCAGCCCCAGCATTTT. Protein product: CWGGSNQPQHF. The chain employs TRBV6-1 and TRBJ1-5; D perhaps matches TRBD1 (5 bases). This CDR3 contains 11 residues. The V gene's germline CDR1 is MNHNS and CDR2 SASEGT.

The chain recombines TRBV2 with TRBJ1-4; D is possibly TRBD1 (6 bases). Trimming removed 8 bases from V and 5 bases from J, with 15 bases in between. The germline V gene encodes CDR1 SNHLY and CDR2 FYNNEI. The length of the CDR3 is 14 residues. The CDR3 bases are TGTGCCAGCTCTAATACAGGGAGAAATGAAAAACTGTTTTTT. This sequence encodes CASSNTGRNEKLFF. Complete variable domain (other parts from reference TRBV2 and TRBJ1-4): EPEVTQTPSHQVTQMGQEVILRCVPISNHLYFYWYRQILGQKVEFLVSFYNNEISEKSEIFDDQFSVERPDGSNFTLKIRSTKLEDSAMYFCASSNTGRNEKLFFGSGTQLSVL.

This clone was detected only a few times. The chain has TRBV30 and TRBJ2-7; 9 bases are shared with TRBD1. The CDR3 consists of 12 residues. The germline V gene encodes CDR1 GTSNPN and CDR2 SVGIG (reference sequence). After removal of 2 bases from V and 5 bases from J, the junction contained 1 base not matched to a gene. The CDR3 bases are TGTGCCTGGAGTAGGGACAGGGACGAGCAGTACTTC. This translates into CAWSRDRDEQYF.

This chain joins TRBV18 and TRBJ2-1, with D tentatively TRBD1 (6 bases). Looked up from germline, CDR1 is KGHSH and CDR2 is LQKENI. Trimming took 3 bases from V and 10 from J, leaving 13 bases between them. The CDR3 loop spans 13 amino acids. CDR3 in amino acids: CASSPDQGWEQFF. CDR3 nucleotide sequence: TGTGCCAGCTCACCTGATCAGGGGTGGGAGCAGTTCTTC.

The rearrangement uses TRBV13 and TRBJ2-7, with 9 bases lining up with TRBD2. The V gene's germline CDR1 is PRHDT and CDR2 FYEKMQ (reference sequence). The CDR3 sequence is 16 residues long. The V and J ends lost 4 bases and 4 bases, in that order; junction bases with no gene match: 11. For the CDR3, the DNA is TGTGCCAGCAGCTCTCCGGCGGCGGGAGGGGAGTACGAGCAGTACTTC. Translation: CASSSPAAGGEYEQYF.

This clone appeared a few times. This sequence joins TRBV5-1 and TRBJ2-3; tentative D call: TRBD2 (6 bases). Germline V gene data show CDR1 as SGHRS and CDR2 as YFSETQ. V lost 0 bases and J 6 bases, leaving 20 bases between the germline ends. CDR3 length equals 17 residues. This chain's CDR3 is CASSLGRRGPGVDTQYF. The CDR3 DNA sequence: TGCGCCAGCAGCTTGGGGCGGCGGGGACCGGGAGTGGATACGCAGTATTTT. Based on the CDR3 plus reference TRBV5-1 and TRBJ2-3, the full variable domain is KAGVTQTPRYLIKTRGQQVTLSCSPISGHRSVSWYQQTPGQGLQFLFEYFSETQRNKGNFPGRFSGRQFSNSRSEMNVSTLELGDSALYLCASSLGRRGPGVDTQYFGPGTRLTVL.

In its sample, this clone was seen a few times. V gene TRBV7-6 combines with J gene TRBJ2-5; D unresolved. The CDR3 totals 11 residues. The ends were cut back, 5 bases at V and 5 bases at J, with 6 bases in the middle. From germline, CDR1 is SGHVS and CDR2 FNYEAQ. Here the CDR3 reads CASSPRETQYF. DNA of the CDR3: TGTGCCAGCAGCCCCCGGGAGACCCAGTACTTC.

A few counts support this clone. This chain connects TRBV28 to TRBJ2-5; 8 bases align to TRBD1. Germline CDR1 is MDHEN and CDR2 is SYDVKM. V shed 1 base, J shed 2 bases, and the junction held 6 bases outside the gene matches. The CDR3 extends over 16 amino acids. CDR3 protein: CASSLFGQGRQETQYF. The CDR3 DNA reads as TGTGCCAGCAGTTTATTCGGACAGGGACGTCAAGAGACCCAGTACTTC.

The table lists this clone with a few counts. The chain couples TRBV6-1 to TRBJ2-1; 9 bases agree with TRBD1. The CDR3 contains 15 residues. Germline lookup yields CDR1 MNHNS and CDR2 SASEGT. Trimming removed 8 bases from V and 4 bases from J; junction bases left unmatched: 9. The CDR3 nucleotides are TGTGCCAGCCTCCGGGACAGGGTCGAATACAATGAGCAGTTCTTC. Translating it yields CASLRDRVEYNEQFF.

This clone turned up a few times. The rearrangement joins TRBV5-5 to TRBJ1-5, with D possibly matching TRBD1 (5 bases). Germline loops: CDR1 SGHKS, CDR2 YYEKEE (reference sequence). The CDR3 consists of 17 residues. The V and J ends lost 1 base and 6 bases respectively, with 20 bases between them. CDR3 sequence: CASSLSLTGGGSQPQHF. The CDR3 region has the DNA TGTGCCAGCAGCTTGTCCCTTACGGGGGGTGGAAGTCAGCCCCAGCATTTT.

The CDR3 DNA follows: TGTGCCAGCAGCCGAGGGTTTTCGGGACTAGCGGGAAACACAGATACGCAGTATTTT. It codes for CASSRGFSGLAGNTDTQYF. This sequence joins TRBV7-3 and TRBJ2-3, with 13 bases matching TRBD2. The CDR3 length is 19 residues. Trimming took 5 bases from V and 2 from J; bases not matched to a gene: 13. CDR1 and CDR2 (germline): SGHTA, FQGTGA. Complete variable domain (other parts from reference TRBV7-3 and TRBJ2-3): GAGVSQTPSNKVTEKGKYVELRCDPISGHTALYWYRQSLGQGPEFLIYFQGTGAADDSGLPNDRFFAVRPEGSVSTLKIQRTERGDSAVYLCASSRGFSGLAGNTDTQYFGPGTRLTVL.

This clone was picked up a small number of times. The chain couples TRBV14 to TRBJ2-2; weak D call: TRBD2 (6 bases). Trimming removed 1 base from V and 2 bases from J, with 8 bases in between. This CDR3 comprises 15 residues. From germline, CDR1 is SGHDN and CDR2 FVKESK. CDR3 in DNA: TGTGCCAGCAGCCAAGTGGCGGGAAACACCGGGGAGCTGTTTTTT. Protein: CASSQVAGNTGELFF.

This clone was counted between two and nine times. V gene TRBV5-1 combines with J gene TRBJ1-1; 7 nucleotides line up with TRBD1. Germline V lookup: CDR1 SGHRS, CDR2 YFSETQ. V trimming: 2 bases; J trimming: 3 bases; junction bases outside the gene matches: 4. The CDR3 contains 14 residues. For the CDR3, the DNA is TGCGCCAGCAGCTTCGACAGGGAGTACACTGAAGCTTTCTTT. Encoded protein: CASSFDREYTEAFF.

This clone was recorded a few times. V and J are TRBV7-3 and TRBJ2-7, with 7 bases matching TRBD1. The CDR3 is made up of 15 amino acids. Germline CDR1 SGHTA, CDR2 FQGTGA. After removal of 4 bases from V and 2 bases from J, the junction contained 8 bases not matched to a gene. The CDR3 nucleotides are TGTGCCAGCAGCTCCGGGACAGAACAGACCTACGAGCAGTACTTC. It specifies CASSSGTEQTYEQYF.

This clone was seen a handful of times. The chain carries TRBV28 and TRBJ2-5; D call uncertain. Deletions cut 2 bases from V and 1 base from J, with 5 bases between. The CDR3 runs 13 residues. Germline lookup yields CDR1 MDHEN and CDR2 SYDVKM. CDR3 DNA sequence: TGTGCCAGCAGTTTACGAGTCCAAGAGACCCAGTACTTC. Translated: CASSLRVQETQYF.

This rearrangement joins TRBV2 to TRBJ2-3; TRBD1 matches 9 bases. Germline trimming cut 6 bases from V and 4 bases from J; bases unmatched to any gene: 5. CDR1 is SNHLY, CDR2 FYNNEI, per germline. The CDR3 covers 14 residues. The CDR3 spells CASRPGQGPDTQYF. CDR3 sequence (DNA): TGTGCCAGCAGACCGGGACAGGGCCCAGATACGCAGTATTTT.

The chain couples TRBV28 to TRBJ2-1; 13 positions agree with TRBD2. Germline CDR1 is MDHEN and CDR2 is SYDVKM. V gave up 7 bases and J gave up 9 bases; unmatched junction bases: 12. The CDR3 extends over 16 amino acids. CDR3 sequence reads: CASTSTAGLAGSEQFF. The DNA of the CDR3 is TGTGCCAGCACCTCTACCGCGGGACTAGCGGGAAGTGAGCAGTTCTTC.

The V gene is TRBV25-1, the J gene TRBJ2-3, with D perhaps TRBD1 (6 bases). CDR1 is MGHDK, CDR2 SYGVNS, per germline. This CDR3 comprises 12 residues. Trimming left V 4 bases short and J 6 bases short, with 8 bases between. The CDR3 DNA follows: TGTGCCAGCAGTGGTAGGGGGGATACGCAGTATTTT. Translated, it gives CASSGRGDTQYF.

This clone was seen a handful of times. The V gene is TRBV13, the J gene TRBJ2-3, with a tentative D call TRBD1 (6 bases). V lost 5 bases to trimming and J lost 2 bases, with 11 bases between them. Germline values: CDR1 PRHDT, CDR2 FYEKMQ (reference sequence). The length of the CDR3 is 14 residues. The CDR3 DNA follows: TGTGCCAGCAGCGACGGGACATCCACAGATACGCAGTATTTT. This encodes CASSDGTSTDTQYF.

The CDR3 DNA sequence: TGTGCCAGCAGCTTACAGCCGGAGGGAAACATTCAGTACTTC. Amino acids: CASSLQPEGNIQYF. The V call is TRBV11-2, the J call TRBJ2-4; possibly TRBD2 for D (6 bases). CDR1 and CDR2 from the germline V gene are SGHAT and FQNNGV. The germline V and J ends were trimmed by 2 bases and 6 bases, with 11 bases remaining between them. This CDR3 has 14 residues. The whole variable domain, remainder taken from reference TRBV11-2 and TRBJ2-4, is EAGVAQSPRYKIIEKRQSVAFWCNPISGHATLYWYQQILGQGPKLLIQFQNNGVVDDSQLPKDRFSAERLKGVDSTLKIQPAKLEDSAVYLCASSLQPEGNIQYFGAGTRLSVL.

The chain has TRBV2 and TRBJ1-4; weak D call: TRBD1 (6 bases). The V gene lost 4 bases and the J gene lost 6 bases, with 12 bases spanning the gap. The CDR3 consists of 14 residues. Germline CDR1 is SNHLY and CDR2 is FYNNEI. The DNA for the CDR3 is TGTGCCAGCAGTGCGGACAGTAGCCATGAAAAACTGTTTTTT. This encodes CASSADSSHEKLFF.

This clone was seen a few times. The V gene is TRBV7-2, the J gene TRBJ2-3; 9 nucleotides agree with TRBD2. Germline CDR1 and CDR2: SGHTA and FQGNSA. Trimming removed 5 bases from V and 4 bases from J; junction bases left unmatched: 10. There are 16 residues in the CDR3. DNA for the CDR3: TGTGCCAGCAGCCCTCTTGCGGGAGGGCCATCAGATACGCAGTATTTT. It codes for CASSPLAGGPSDTQYF.

The chain is built from TRBV7-9 and TRBJ1-2, with a weak D call TRBD1 (5 bases). V was pared by 0 bases and J by 8 bases, with 10 bases between. Per germline, CDR1 SEHNR and CDR2 FQNEAQ (reference sequence). The CDR3 contains 13 residues. The CDR3: CASSLARVGGYTF. In DNA form, the CDR3 reads TGTGCCAGCAGCTTAGCCAGGGTAGGCGGCTACACCTTC. Looking up the rest from reference TRBV7-9 and TRBJ1-2 gives the full variable domain: DTGVSQNPRHKITKRGQNVTFRCDPISEHNRLYWYRQTLGQGPEFLTYFQNEAQLEKSRLLSDRFSAERPKGSFSTLEIQRTEQGDSAMYLCASSLARVGGYTFGSGTRLTVV.

The rearrangement links TRBV5-4 to TRBJ2-7, with 9 bases matching TRBD1. The trim removed 2 bases at V and 3 bases at J, leaving 6 bases unmatched. The germline gives CDR1 SGHNT, CDR2 YYREEE (reference sequence). The CDR3 runs 15 residues. CDR3 region: CASSFGLGQGYEQYF. Written as DNA, the CDR3 is TGTGCCAGCAGCTTCGGTCTGGGACAGGGCTACGAGCAGTACTTC.

This clone was seen once. V and J are TRBV28 and TRBJ2-6; tentatively, D is TRBD1 (6 bases). There are 17 residues in the CDR3. V was trimmed by 0 bases and J by 0 bases, leaving 9 bases between them. Germline V gene data show CDR1 as MDHEN and CDR2 as SYDVKM. CDR3 DNA: TGTGCCAGCAGTTTATGGGACAGAGTCTCTGGGGCCAACGTCCTGACTTTC. This codes for CASSLWDRVSGANVLTF.

The gene calls are TRBV7-9 and TRBJ2-1, with D maybe TRBD1 (5 bases). V shed 6 bases and J shed 1 base, with 7 bases lying between them. Per germline, CDR1 SEHNR and CDR2 FQNEAQ (reference sequence). This CDR3 is 13 amino acids long. In nucleotides, the CDR3 is TGTGCCAGCAGAAGACAGTCCTACAATGAGCAGTTCTTC. Residues: CASRRQSYNEQFF.